This T cell receptor beta chain was recovered during a study of blood T cell repertoires in COVID-19. Study at large: From T cells, B-cell-depleted T cells, or PBMCs came the material, which was cDNA or gDNA.

Method: immunoSEQ multiplex PCR; TCRdb's copy keeps in-frame clones and lacks some. The table includes about 39,000 clones, about 88% detected once. J gave up 7 bases and V 3 bases, and 15 bases lay outside the gene matches. The germline CDR1 and CDR2 sequences are SGDLS and YYNGEE. CDR3 length: 17 amino acids. V is TRBV9 and J is TRBJ2-1, with 8 bases matching TRBD2. The clonotype originates from a human donor in a cohort sampled during active COVID-19. Input material: peripheral blood. The DNA of the CDR3 is TGTGCCAGCAGCGCCCCGAGGGGGTTAGCGGGGAGTAATGAGCAGTTCTTC. Its protein is CASSAPRGLAGSNEQFF.